This T cell receptor (beta chain) was found in a study of blood T cell repertoires in COVID-19. About the study: Samples of COVID-19 (acute and convalescent) were obtained from the United States, Italy and Spain. T cells, B-cell-depleted T cells, or PBMCs supplied cDNA or gDNA.

Germline CDR1 and CDR2: SGHAT and FQDESV (reference sequence). CDR3 size: 15 residues. The V segment lost 4 bases and the J segment 5 bases; nucleotides outside the gene matches: 2. TCRdb's copy holds only in-frame clones and misses some; the assay was immunoSEQ multiplex PCR. The sample carries 200,000 to 250,000 clones, more than 65% recorded once. The sequencing input was peripheral blood. This chain links TRBV11-1 with TRBJ2-1; 13 positions match TRBD2. This sequence originates from a woman aged 80 or older with acute or convalescent COVID-19. The CDR3 loop reads CASSWTSGGNNEQFF. DNA for the CDR3: TGTGCCAGCAGCTGGACTAGCGGGGGTAACAATGAGCAGTTCTTC.